What follows are 20 T cell receptor beta chains derived from one specimen sequenced in a study of blood T cell repertoires in COVID-19. Some clones are missing from TCRdb's copy, which holds only in-frame ones; the method was immunoSEQ multiplex PCR. The table records about 26,000 clones, around four fifths of them present only once. The sample consisted of peripheral blood. These receptor sequences come from a man older than 75 with active or convalescent COVID-19.

This clone was seen a few times. The J gene is TRBJ2-3, the V gene TRBV7-2, with 8 bases matching TRBD2. The CDR3 has 15 amino acids. J was trimmed by 6 bases and V by 3 bases; bases with no gene match: 8. Germline V gene data show CDR1 as SGHTA and CDR2 as FQGNSA. The CDR3 DNA reads as TGTGCCAGCAGCTTGGGGACTTCGGGGGGGGATACGCAGTATTTT. It is translated as CASSLGTSGGDTQYF.

The rearrangement links TRBV7-2 to TRBJ2-7; 9 bases agree with TRBD2. V was pared by 5 bases and J by 0 bases, with 2 bases of the junction left unmatched. Germline V gives CDR1 SGHTA, CDR2 FQGNSA. CDR3 length equals 14 residues. The CDR3 sequence is CASSNSGSSYEQYF. The CDR3 DNA sequence: TGTGCCAGCAGCAATAGCGGGAGCTCCTACGAGCAGTACTTC.

The rearrangement uses TRBV18 and TRBJ2-3; 11 nucleotides line up with TRBD2. Trimming took 4 bases from V and 2 from J; bases not matched to a gene: 2. The CDR3 is 15 amino acids. Germline V gives CDR1 KGHSH, CDR2 LQKENI. CDR3 nucleotide sequence: TGTGCCAGCTCACTGGGACTAGCGGACACAGATACGCAGTATTTT. As protein: CASSLGLADTDTQYF.

The chain recombines TRBV4-1 with TRBJ1-4, with a weak D call TRBD1 (5 bases). This CDR3 comprises 16 residues. CDR1 and CDR2 (germline): MGHRA, YSYEKL. V was shortened by 4 bases and J by 4 bases, with 16 bases between the two germline ends. The CDR3 here is CASSLRGDGHNEKLFF. For the CDR3, the DNA is TGCGCCAGCAGCCTAAGAGGCGACGGACATAATGAAAAACTGTTTTTT.

The chain employs TRBV18 and TRBJ1-2, with no clear D. CDR1 is KGHSH, CDR2 LQKENI, per germline. The CDR3 is 12 amino acids. V shed 2 bases and J shed 4 bases, with 5 bases lying between them. The chain's CDR3 is CASSPTSYGYTF. The CDR3 nucleotides are TGTGCCAGCTCACCAACCAGCTATGGCTACACCTTC.

In this sample, this clone turned up once. The J gene is TRBJ2-3, the V gene TRBV5-6; D possibly corresponds to TRBD2 (5 bases). Germline loops: CDR1 SGHDT, CDR2 YYEEEE. V was pared by 4 bases and J by 5 bases, with 11 bases between. CDR3 length equals 13 residues. The CDR3 coding sequence is TGTGCCAGCAGCCCCTTAGAGGGAGATACGCAGTATTTT. Its translation: CASSPLEGDTQYF.

The chain combines TRBV9 with TRBJ2-1, with D possibly being TRBD1 (7 bases). The length of the CDR3 is 15 residues. The germline V gene has CDR1 SGDLS and CDR2 YYNGEE. V was trimmed by 0 bases and J by 10 bases, leaving 17 bases between them. Here the CDR3 DNA reads TGTGCCAGCAGCGTAGTAAAAGGGCGGGGACAGGAGCAGTTCTTC. It encodes CASSVVKGRGQEQFF.

The chain employs TRBV19 and TRBJ2-1; TRBD2 aligns across 8 bases. The ends lost 7 bases at V and 2 bases at J; junction bases unmatched: 7. Germline assignment: CDR1 LNHDA and CDR2 SQIVND (reference sequence). This CDR3 has 15 amino acids. The CDR3 here is CASTERGSTYNEQFF. Here the CDR3 DNA reads TGTGCCAGTACGGAGCGGGGGAGTACCTACAATGAGCAGTTCTTC.

The V gene is TRBV6-6, the J gene TRBJ1-5; D gene unclear. V was clipped by 2 bases and J by 2 bases, with 7 bases between them. CDR1 is MNHNY, CDR2 SVGAGI, per germline (reference sequence). There are 14 residues in the CDR3. The DNA for the CDR3 is TGTGCCAGCAGTTACGACGGGGGCAATCAGCCCCAGCATTTT. Protein product: CASSYDGGNQPQHF.

V usage is TRBV14 and J usage is TRBJ1-2, with 7 bases that match TRBD1. The CDR3 contains 15 residues. With 4 bases clipped from V and 3 bases from J, the junction kept 8 bases outside the gene matches. The germline V gene has CDR1 SGHDN and CDR2 FVKESK. The CDR3 region is CASSLTGARYYGYTF. In nucleotides, the CDR3 is TGTGCCAGCAGCCTAACAGGGGCCAGGTACTATGGCTACACCTTC.

This clone was observed a single time. The rearrangement links TRBV5-1 to TRBJ2-5; 8 bases line up with TRBD2. V trimming: 5 bases; J trimming: 0 bases; junction bases outside the gene matches: 6. CDR1 and CDR2 from the germline V gene are SGHRS and YFSETQ. This CDR3 has 15 residues. DNA of the CDR3: TGCGCCAGCAGAGGCCCTAGCGGGTACCAAGAGACCCAGTACTTC. Its translation: CASRGPSGYQETQYF.

This clone was detected once. This sequence joins TRBV18 and TRBJ2-7; 9 bases map to TRBD1. Germline values: CDR1 KGHSH, CDR2 LQKENI. J was trimmed by 2 bases and V by 6 bases; bases with no gene match: 5. This CDR3 contains 14 residues. The CDR3 region is CASSPGTGTYEQYF. For the CDR3, the DNA is TGTGCCAGCTCTCCCGGGACAGGGACCTACGAGCAGTACTTC.

The gene calls are TRBV19 and TRBJ2-1, with 16 bases aligning to TRBD2. The trim removed 4 bases at V and 7 bases at J, leaving 7 bases unmatched. Germline lookup yields CDR1 LNHDA and CDR2 SQIVND (reference sequence). This CDR3 is built from 17 residues. The CDR3 region has the DNA TGTGCCAGTAGTAGGGAGAGGGGACTAGCGGGAGGGAATGAGCAGTTCTTC. Protein product: CASSRERGLAGGNEQFF. Full variable domain (rest looked up from reference TRBV19 and TRBJ2-1): DGGITQSPKYLFRKEGQNVTLSCEQNLNHDAMYWYRQDPGQGLRLIYYSQIVNDFQKGDIAEGYSVSREKKESFPLTVTSAQKNPTAFYLCASSRERGLAGGNEQFFGPGTRLTVL.

This chain links TRBV19 with TRBJ1-1; D gene uncertain. Trimming stripped 3 bases from V and 4 bases from J, with 6 bases between. The V gene's germline CDR1 is LNHDA and CDR2 SQIVND (reference sequence). This CDR3 region has 12 residues. CDR3 nucleotides: TGTGCCAGTAGTATTTTCGGCACTGAAGCTTTCTTT. This codes for CASSIFGTEAFF.

The V gene is TRBV5-1, the J gene TRBJ1-4, with 8 bases lining up with TRBD1. CDR3 length: 16 amino acids. CDR1 and CDR2 (germline): SGHRS, YFSETQ. V lost 4 bases to trimming and J lost 1 base; unmatched junction nucleotides: 6. The CDR3 coding sequence is TGCGCCAGCAGCGCCCAGGGGGCGGGAACTAATGAAAAACTGTTTTTT. Protein: CASSAQGAGTNEKLFF. The variable domain in full, completed from reference TRBV5-1 and TRBJ1-4, reads KAGVTQTPRYLIKTRGQQVTLSCSPISGHRSVSWYQQTPGQGLQFLFEYFSETQRNKGNFPGRFSGRQFSNSRSEMNVSTLELGDSALYLCASSAQGAGTNEKLFFGSGTQLSVL.

This chain uses TRBV13 with TRBJ2-2; 7 bases match TRBD2. Germline V lookup: CDR1 PRHDT, CDR2 FYEKMQ (reference sequence). V lost 1 base and J lost 1; bases outside the gene matches: 3. The CDR3 has 16 amino acids. The CDR3 DNA sequence: TGTGCCAGCAGCTTAGAGCTAGCGGTGAACACCGGGGAGCTGTTTTTT. It encodes CASSLELAVNTGELFF.

The J gene is TRBJ1-2, the V gene TRBV19; TRBD1 matches at 10 bases. Trimming cost V 6 bases and J 2 bases; bases outside gene matches: 9. Germline V gene sequence: CDR1 LNHDA, CDR2 SQIVND (reference sequence). The CDR3 totals 16 residues. CDR3 nucleotide sequence: TGTGCCAGTAGGGGTCCTGGGACAGGGGTGAACTATGGCTACACCTTC. It translates to CASRGPGTGVNYGYTF.

CDR3 in DNA: TGTGCCAGCAGTTTAGGGGGGAGTTGGGGCTACACCTTC. As protein: CASSLGGSWGYTF. The chain is built from TRBV28 and TRBJ1-2, with TRBD1 as a possible D gene (5 bases). With 2 bases removed from V and 8 bases from J, the gap between germline ends came to 12 bases. The germline V gene encodes CDR1 MDHEN and CDR2 SYDVKM. The CDR3 is 13 amino acids.

This clone rates as medium-sized (0.01 to 0.1%). V is TRBV5-4 and J is TRBJ1-2; TRBD1 is a possible D gene (5 bases). The ends were cut back, 4 bases at V and 6 bases at J, with 16 bases in the middle. Germline-derived CDR1 and CDR2 are SGHNT and YYREEE (reference sequence). CDR3 size: 14 residues. The CDR3 loop reads CASSPAGVSNGYTF. The CDR3 DNA reads as TGTGCCAGCAGCCCCGCGGGGGTGTCAAATGGCTACACCTTC.

V and J are TRBV9 and TRBJ1-3, with TRBD1 identical over 7 bases. The CDR3 sequence is 16 residues long. Germline assignment: CDR1 SGDLS and CDR2 YYNGEE. J was trimmed by 4 bases and V by 4 bases; bases with no gene match: 11. In DNA form, the CDR3 reads TGTGCCAGCAGCTTACGCCCTAAGACAGGGGGAAACACCATATATTTT. It yields the protein CASSLRPKTGGNTIYF. Full variable domain (rest looked up from reference TRBV9 and TRBJ1-3): DSGVTQTPKHLITATGQRVTLRCSPRSGDLSVYWYQQSLDQGLQFLIQYYNGEERAKGNILERFSAQQFPDLHSELNLSSLELGDSALYFCASSLRPKTGGNTIYFGEGSWLTVV.